One T cell receptor (beta chain) is described in this entry. Its recognized antigen is unknown. No per-base quality is available; no much larger clone lies one base away. The time point label on this specimen signifies: about 28 days (+/-7) after the second vaccine dose. AZD1222 recipients whose second dose came at about 4 weeks and those whose second dose came at about 12 weeks were combined into one group, since spike-specific TCR depth and breadth did not differ between the two schedules. The vaccinee samples were drawn from two UK trials, COV001 and COV002, one of which was a single-blind randomized controlled phase 2/3 trial testing AZD1222 (ChAdOx1 nCoV-19) in healthy adults. For TCRbeta chain sequencing, PBMC samples were collected from trial participants at day 0 and at day 28 after the second dose. Via the germline V gene (reference sequence), CDR1 is MNHEY and CDR2 SMNVEV. V gives up 6 bases and J gives up 0 bases, and the segment between their germline ends measures 12 bases. The CDR3 holds 15 amino acids from the cysteine to the phenylalanine. Only the CDR3 portion is preserved as DNA: 45 bases, with reading frame beginning at the first base.

This record comes from a study of T cell responses to AZD1222 COVID-19 vaccine (dated by TCRdb to the early 2020s). Turning to the overall study: TCR sequencing was performed for approximately 240 trial participants, of whom about 200 were given two doses of AZD1222 and around 25 were given two doses of MenACWY control vaccine. Enrollment into the trials was organized by age into subgroups of 18-55, 56-69 and 70-plus years, and those subgroups contained about 160, 30 and 59 TCR-sequenced participants, respectively. Paper-wide results and their limitations: Participants were mostly white British and included more females than males, and it was suggested by the authors that clonal diversity may have been underestimated. Reportedly, close to half of the unique spike-specific TCRs recognized epitopes lying outside the regions that are mutated in the B.1.351 and B.1.1.7 variants. In the small 56-69-year group, the increase in depth fell short of significance, most likely because of low power. A significant rise in spike-specific TCR breadth and depth was observed after two AZD1222 doses relative to day 0 and relative to MenACWY recipients. Vaccine-associated CD4 TCRs spanned the whole spike protein, with dominant responses in regions 160-218 and 743-854. Because no day 14 peak-response samples were available, repertoires were characterized only after the peak T cell response. Conclusions about previously exposed vaccinees are limited because only six or seven AZD1222 recipients were SARS-CoV-2 seropositive at baseline.

The CDR3 regions of human TCRbeta chains were analyzed by immunosequencing. As for the original processing: Repertoire TCRs were matched against a reference library of SARS-CoV-2-specific TCRs generated with the MIRA antigen-specificity platform. Breadth meant the fraction of unique TCRs that were SARS-CoV-2-associated, whereas depth meant the fraction of total T cells that were SARS-CoV-2-associated. Using the MIRA data, each spike-specific TCR was mapped to the spike region that the TCR reacts to and placed in a CD4 or CD8 class. Log10-transformed breadth and depth values were compared by one-way ANOVA with Sidak's multiple comparisons tests. TCRdb obtained this table from immuneACCESS and retained in-frame rearrangements with V and J assigned. These tables miss some clones; where compared with another copy, unresolved V genes account for less than half of the shortfall, and the remainder is unexplained. D and trimming were read from the DNA, whereas the V and J calls and clone size are those reported in that table. The sample contains approximately 130,000 clones, over 85% of them found a single time. 0.9% to 1.4% of the sample goes to the ten largest clones.

This material consisted of peripheral blood, taken 28 days after the second AZD1222 dose. This clonotype was sampled from an adult who received the AZD1222 COVID-19 vaccine. The chain joins TRBV27 to TRBJ2-1; the D region possibly corresponds to TRBD2 (6 bases align). The sequenced DNA is TGTGCCAGCAGACCCGCGGGGAGCTCCTACAATGAGCAGTTCTTC. It encodes CASRPAGSSYNEQFF.